The next 9 T cell receptor beta chains were all read from a single sample in a study of T cells in Graves' hyperthyroidism and ophthalmopathy. TCR beta CDR3 regions were amplified from RNA. HTBI primers drove first-round RT-PCR of the TCR CDR3. TCRdb analysed the multiplex PCR reads with MiXCR anew, one entry per CDR3 protein. The sample has approximately 560,000 distinct CDR3 sequences; 15% to 19% are singletons. The sample comprised blood. These receptors were taken from a woman in her 30s with Graves' hyperthyroidism.

The gene calls are TRBV11-2 and TRBJ1-6; TRBD1 agrees at 9 bases. Germline CDR1 is SGHAT and CDR2 is FQNNGV. The trim removed 0 bases at V and 7 bases at J, leaving 7 bases unmatched. The CDR3 is 17 residues long. In nucleotides, the CDR3 is TGTGCCAGCAGCTTAGAGCGGACAGGGGTTGGGAATTCACCCCTCCACTTT. This gives the protein CASSLERTGVGNSPLHF.

This clonotype was detected many times. The chain carries TRBV7-2 and TRBJ2-7; D gene ambiguous. Trimming shortened V by 5 bases and J by 0 bases, and 8 bases separated the two germline ends. Germline CDR1 is SGHTA and CDR2 is FQGNSA. The CDR3 loop spans 13 amino acids. The CDR3 nucleotides are TGTGCCAGCAGCGTAACGAGCTCCTACGAGCAGTACTTC. The encoded protein is CASSVTSSYEQYF.

The chain is built from TRBV6-5 and TRBJ2-1, with a weak D call TRBD2 (5 bases). The V and J ends lost 2 bases and 3 bases respectively, with 14 bases between them. Germline V lookup: CDR1 MNHEY, CDR2 SVGAGI. This CDR3 has 16 amino acids. The CDR3 protein is CASSYDQRTFYNEQFF. CDR3 coding DNA: TGTGCCAGCAGTTACGATCAGCGGACCTTCTACAATGAGCAGTTCTTC.

Many counts were recorded for this clonotype. The chain carries TRBV7-2 and TRBJ2-1, with D possibly TRBD2 on 6 matching bases. This CDR3 contains 14 residues. V dropped 6 bases and J dropped 4 bases, with 13 bases sitting between them. Per germline, CDR1 SGHTA and CDR2 FQGNSA. The CDR3 protein is CASSWGEDYNEQFF. CDR3 coding DNA: TGTGCCAGCAGTTGGGGGGAAGATTACAATGAGCAGTTCTTC.

A note on this clonotype: Its ends do not fully match the called genes, so a read error is possible. The rearrangement uses TRBV7-2 and TRBJ2-3, with a weak D call TRBD2 (5 bases). This CDR3 has 15 amino acids. Germline values: CDR1 SGHTA, CDR2 FQGNSA. The CDR3, as DNA: TGCGCCAGCAGCCAGATAGAGGGCTTCACAGATACGCAGTATTTT. This encodes CASSQIEGFTDTQYF.

This clonotype was picked up a small number of times. The chain recombines TRBV7-9 with TRBJ2-2; 8 bases match TRBD1. Germline CDR1 SEHNR, CDR2 FQNEAQ (reference sequence). The ends lost 5 bases at V and 6 bases at J; junction bases unmatched: 8. The CDR3 runs to 15 residues. The CDR3 DNA reads as TGTGCCAGCAGCGCCCGGGACAGGCCCCCCGGGGAGCTGTTTTTT. It translates to CASSARDRPPGELFF.

This clonotype has just a few counts. The V gene is TRBV27, the J gene TRBJ2-3; the D is unclear. The V and J ends lost 8 bases and 2 bases respectively, with 20 bases between them. The CDR3 is 16 amino acids. Germline V lookup: CDR1 MNHEY, CDR2 SMNVEV (reference sequence). The CDR3: CASSPQVDLLTDTQYF. The CDR3 DNA is TGTGCCAGCTCCCCCCAGGTGGATTTGCTCACAGATACGCAGTATTTT.

The V gene is TRBV19, the J gene TRBJ2-3; TRBD1 matches 8 bases. Looked up from germline, CDR1 is LNHDA and CDR2 is SQIVND (reference sequence). V lost 4 bases and J lost 4; bases outside the gene matches: 10. The length of the CDR3 is 16 residues. The CDR3 coding sequence is TGTGCCAGTAGTACCCGGGAACAGGGGGGTTCAGATACGCAGTATTTT. Protein sequence: CASSTREQGGSDTQYF.

This clonotype was seen ten or more times. This sequence joins TRBV18 and TRBJ2-1; 9 nucleotides agree with TRBD1. The CDR3 loop spans 14 amino acids. Looked up from germline, CDR1 is KGHSH and CDR2 is LQKENI. V lost 8 bases to trimming and J lost 0 bases; unmatched junction nucleotides: 2. CDR3 sequence reads: CASATGGSYNEQFF. The CDR3 nucleotides are TGTGCCAGCGCGACAGGGGGCTCCTACAATGAGCAGTTCTTC.